This T cell receptor beta chain was sequenced for a study of blood T cells in healthy people across ages. Points from the study as a whole: TCR beta diversity correlated strongly with naive T cell percentage. Both higher diversity and more naive CD4+ cells marked long-lived donors when set against aged donors.

Primers used in a second PCR of about 7 to 11 cycles were a sample-barcoded 5' primer and a J-beta primer mix. One entry per CDR3 protein results from TCRdb running MiXCR on the 5' RACE reads. The profile covers approximately 490,000 distinct CDR3 sequences, with 24% appearing a single time and 7.5% to 9% taken by the ten largest. Germline V gives CDR1 SQVTM, CDR2 ANQGSEA. This CDR3 region has 14 residues. The germline V and J ends were trimmed by 8 bases and 0 bases, with 13 bases remaining between them. On this clonotype itself: As yet, its antigen is unknown.

The same data also went into a second study, on T cells of mothers and their children. This second report adds: Related mother-child pairs shared marginally more repertoire than unrelated pairs, though not significantly.

This chain connects TRBV29-1 to TRBJ1-4; a weak D match, TRBD1 (5 bases). The material sequenced was blood. The TCR was taken from a boy under 18 in good health. The CDR3 nucleotides are TGCAGCATCGCGGGGCCTGCAACTAATGAAAAACTGTTTTTT. It is translated as CSIAGPATNEKLFF.